What follows are 10 T cell receptor beta chains derived from one specimen sequenced in a study of T cells in tumors after PD-1 blockade. This table comes from immunoSEQ multiplex PCR, and its TCRdb copy is limited to in-frame clones, with some not included. The sample has about 33,000 clones; roughly 78% are singletons. Sequenced here: PBMCs, sampled before anti-PD-1 treatment. The receptors derive from a human donor with basal cell carcinoma.

The V and J genes are TRBV7-2 and TRBJ1-1, with D unresolved. CDR3 length: 16 amino acids. The germline V and J ends were trimmed by 7 bases and 1 base, with 19 bases remaining between them. CDR1 and CDR2 from the germline V gene are SGHTA and FQGNSA. CDR3 coding DNA: TGTGCCAGCACCCCGAATTTCAGCCGGCGGAACACTGAAGCTTTCTTT. This translates into CASTPNFSRRNTEAFF.

The CDR3 nucleotides are TGCGCCAGCAGCCAAGATGCAGGGGCCCCGTGGGGCTACACCTTC. Translation gives CASSQDAGAPWGYTF. The V call is TRBV4-3, the J call TRBJ1-2; possible D gene TRBD1, 6 bases. Germline-derived CDR1 and CDR2 are LGHNA and YSLEER. The CDR3 covers 15 residues. V was clipped by 0 bases and J by 8 bases, with 16 bases between them.

The rearrangement uses TRBV7-8 and TRBJ2-7, with D tentatively TRBD2 (5 bases). CDR3 length: 12 residues. Per the germline V gene, CDR1 is SGHVS and CDR2 is FQNEAQ. V was shortened by 0 bases and J by 7 bases, with 7 bases between the two germline ends. CDR3 in amino acids: CASSLARVEQYF. CDR3 nucleotide sequence: TGTGCCAGCAGCTTAGCGAGGGTTGAGCAGTACTTC.

The chain employs TRBV3-1 (or the pseudogene TRBV3-2) and TRBJ1-2; 7 bases are a match to TRBD1. The CDR3 is 15 amino acids. Germline assignment: CDR1 LGHDT and CDR2 YNNKEL (reference sequence). J lost 7 bases, V lost 0 bases, and 8 bases had no gene match. CDR3 amino acids: CASSQETGTDTGYTF. DNA of the CDR3: TGTGCCAGCAGCCAAGAAACCGGGACAGACACTGGCTACACCTTC.

V gene TRBV18 combines with J gene TRBJ2-7; 7 bases are shared with TRBD1. The CDR3 is 12 amino acids. After removal of 4 bases from V and 6 bases from J, the junction contained 3 bases not matched to a gene. Germline CDR1 is KGHSH and CDR2 is LQKENI. CDR3 bases: TGTGCCAGCTCACTAACAGGGGCCGAGCAGTACTTC. Its translation: CASSLTGAEQYF.

This clone is medium-sized by share. CDR3 protein: CASSLGGDTQYF. The CDR3 nucleotides read TGTGCCAGCAGCTTAGGCGGAGATACGCAGTATTTT. The chain has TRBV5-4 and TRBJ2-3, with D hard to call. V lost 2 bases and J lost 5, with 6 bases in between. The germline gives CDR1 SGHNT, CDR2 YYREEE (reference sequence). The CDR3 has 12 residues. Full variable domain (remainder filled in from reference TRBV5-4 and TRBJ2-3): ETGVTQSPTHLIKTRGQQVTLRCSSQSGHNTVSWYQQALGQGPQFIFQYYREEENGRGNFPPRFSGLQFPNYSSELNVNALELDDSALYLCASSLGGDTQYFGPGTRLTVL.

The genes are TRBV6-5 and TRBJ2-5; unclear D gene. The germline gives CDR1 MNHEY, CDR2 SVGAGI. Trimming took off 6 bases at V and 2 bases at J, with 10 bases between the two ends. This CDR3 is 13 amino acids long. CDR3: CASRPGPQETQYF. The CDR3 coding sequence is TGTGCCAGCAGACCGGGTCCTCAAGAGACCCAGTACTTC.

The V and J genes are TRBV5-5 and TRBJ2-5; 8 bases are a match to TRBD2. The CDR3 is made up of 14 amino acids. Trimming took 4 bases from V and 2 from J; bases not matched to a gene: 4. CDR1 and CDR2 from the germline V gene are SGHKS and YYEKEE (reference sequence). CDR3 sequence reads: CASSGIAGQETQYF. In nucleotides, the CDR3 is TGTGCCAGCAGCGGGATAGCGGGACAAGAGACCCAGTACTTC.

This clone was found once. The rearrangement uses TRBV5-6 and TRBJ2-4; D gene uncertain. V lost 2 bases to trimming and J lost 0 bases, with 6 bases between them. CDR3 length: 14 amino acids. Germline V lookup: CDR1 SGHDT, CDR2 YYEEEE. The CDR3 bases are TGTGCCAGCAGCTTATGGGGAGCCAAAAACATTCAGTACTTC. It translates to CASSLWGAKNIQYF.

The J gene is TRBJ2-5, the V gene TRBV7-6, with TRBD1 identical over 9 bases. The CDR3 is made up of 15 amino acids. The V gene end was trimmed by 4 bases and the J gene end by 5 bases; junction bases not matched to a gene: 8. Germline V CDR1 and CDR2: SGHVS, FNYEAQ. The CDR3 protein is CASSWGTGNGETQYF. The DNA for the CDR3 is TGTGCCAGCAGCTGGGGGACAGGGAACGGCGAGACCCAGTACTTC. The whole variable domain, remainder taken from reference TRBV7-6 and TRBJ2-5, is GAGVSQSPRYKVTKRGQDVALRCDPISGHVSLYWYRQALGQGPEFLTYFNYEAQQDKSGLPNDRFSAERPEGSISTLTIQRTEQRDSAMYRCASSWGTGNGETQYFGPGTRLLVL.